The clone carrying this TCR beta chain was seen repeatedly, ten times or more. Antigen specificity is unknown. This specimen comes from a study of identical twins. Overall study findings and caveats: Diverse VJ usage suggested most zero-insertion clonotypes were not invariant T cells.

The CDR3 has 13 residues. The V gene's germline CDR1 is MNHEY and CDR2 SMNVEV (reference sequence). The V and J ends lost 6 bases and 0 bases respectively, with 6 bases between them. Unique molecular identifiers were present on the cDNA, which also gained a universal primer site by template switching. TCRdb fed the 5' RACE reads into MiXCR, producing one record per CDR3 protein. The table includes 1.5 million to 2 million distinct CDR3 sequences, 32% detected once. The source of this sequence is a newborn girl in good health. The rearrangement joins TRBV27 to TRBJ1-5; D gene uncertain. Sequencing was carried out using cord blood. CDR3 sequence reads: CASSLTSNQPQHF. DNA for the CDR3: TGTGCCAGCAGCTTGACTAGCAATCAGCCCCAGCATTTT.